This is a list of T cell receptor beta chains from one sample in a study of blood T cell repertoires in COVID-19. Sequenced by immunoSEQ multiplex PCR; TCRdb stores in-frame clones only, minus some. The table records more than 110,000 clones, under 90% of them present only once. Material for sequencing was peripheral blood. The receptors here all came from a woman of 80 years or more in a cohort sampled during active or convalescent COVID-19. Each CDR3 is given with its conserved first and last residue. D genes are given only for firm matches. Clone size is shown for a subset of rows, as once, few, many or a class of expanded clone.

J gene | D gene | V gene | clone size | CDR3 DNA | CDR3 protein
TRBJ1-6 | TRBD1 | TRBV30 | few | TGTGCCTGGGGAGGACAGGGGCTAATCTCCTATAATTCACCCCTCCACTTT | CAWGGQGLISYNSPLHF
TRBJ2-2 | TRBD1 | TRBV9 | NA | TGTGCCAGCAGCGTAGAGAAGGGGGCATTCGCCGGGGAGCTGTTTTTT | CASSVEKGAFAGELFF
TRBJ2-1 | NA | TRBV28 | once | TGTGCCAGCAGTTTACGGGACGGGGGTCGAGATGAGCAGTTCTTC | CASSLRDGGRDEQFF
TRBJ2-3 | NA | TRBV19 | NA | TGTGCCAGTAGTATACGGACAGATCCCACAGATACGCAGTATTTT | CASSIRTDPTDTQYF
TRBJ1-6 | TRBD1 | TRBV23-1 | NA | TGCGCCAGCAGTCACCGTGTAAGGGACAGGTACCCCATAGCTCATAGCTCCTATAATTCACCCCTCCACTTT | CASSHRVRDRYPIAHSSYNSPLHF
TRBJ2-1 | NA | TRBV28 | NA | TGTGCCAGCAGTTTGGACAGATACAATGAGCAGTTCTTC | CASSLDRYNEQFF
TRBJ1-1 | TRBD1 | TRBV6-1 | NA | TGTGCCAGCAGTGTAGGGTTTCACAGGGGAGTTTGGGAAAACACTGAAGCTTTCTTT | CASSVGFHRGVWENTEAFF
TRBJ1-4 | NA | TRBV9 | NA | TGTGCCAGCAGACGGGGTTTTAATGAAAAACTGTTTTTT | CASRRGFNEKLFF
TRBJ2-3 | NA | TRBV7-2 | NA | TGTGCCAGCAGCTTAGGGCAGATCCCAGATACGCAGTATTTT | CASSLGQIPDTQYF
TRBJ1-2 | TRBD1 | TRBV13 | NA | TGTGCCAGCAGCCTGGGACAGGGAAATGGCTACACCTTC | CASSLGQGNGYTF
TRBJ1-2 | NA | TRBV5-1 | NA | TGCGCCAGCAGCTTAGGGGCCGGACCCGCGGGCTACACCTTC | CASSLGAGPAGYTF